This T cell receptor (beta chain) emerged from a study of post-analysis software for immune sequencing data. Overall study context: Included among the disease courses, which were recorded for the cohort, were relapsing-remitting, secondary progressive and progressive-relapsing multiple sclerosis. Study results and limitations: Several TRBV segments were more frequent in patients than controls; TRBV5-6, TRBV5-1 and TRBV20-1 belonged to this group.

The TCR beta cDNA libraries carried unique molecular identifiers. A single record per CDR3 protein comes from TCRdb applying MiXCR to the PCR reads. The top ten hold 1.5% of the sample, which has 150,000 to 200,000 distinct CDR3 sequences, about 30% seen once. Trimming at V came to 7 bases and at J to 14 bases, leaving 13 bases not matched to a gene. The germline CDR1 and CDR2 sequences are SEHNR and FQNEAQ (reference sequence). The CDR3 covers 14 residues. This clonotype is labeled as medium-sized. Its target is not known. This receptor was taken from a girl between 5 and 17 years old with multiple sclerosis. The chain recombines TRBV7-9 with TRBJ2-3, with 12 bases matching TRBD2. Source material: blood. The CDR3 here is CASNAASGRGEGYF. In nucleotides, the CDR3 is TGTGCCAGCAATGCCGCTAGCGGGAGGGGTGAAGGGTATTTT.